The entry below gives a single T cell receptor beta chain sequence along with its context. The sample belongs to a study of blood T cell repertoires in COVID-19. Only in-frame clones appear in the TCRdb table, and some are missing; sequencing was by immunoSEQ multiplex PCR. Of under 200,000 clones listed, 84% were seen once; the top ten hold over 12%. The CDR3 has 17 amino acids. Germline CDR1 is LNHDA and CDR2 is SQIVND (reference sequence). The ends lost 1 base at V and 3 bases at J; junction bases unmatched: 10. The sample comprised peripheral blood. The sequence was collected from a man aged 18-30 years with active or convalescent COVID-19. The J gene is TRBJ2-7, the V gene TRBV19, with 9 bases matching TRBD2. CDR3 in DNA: TGTGCCAGTAGTATAGCCCCCCGGGCGGGGGGGGGCTACGAGCAGTACTTC. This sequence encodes CASSIAPRAGGGYEQYF.